The sequence of this T cell receptor beta chain was determined in a study of OX40 agonist ivuxolimab in advanced cancers. For context, the study as a whole: Ivuxolimab, which targeted the costimulatory receptor OX40 (CD134), was an agonistic, fully human IgG2 monoclonal antibody. Intravenous ivuxolimab was administered to patients every 2 weeks at six dose levels: 0.01, 0.1, 0.3, 1.5, 3 and 10 mg/kg. Of the approximately 50 dose-escalation patients, hepatocellular carcinoma was present in about 20, melanoma in approximately 15, renal cell carcinoma in 9 and head and neck cancer in 9. The dose-escalation cohort was almost 85% male with a mean age of about 65 years, ranging from about 20 to 80. Prior anti-PD-1, anti-PD-L1 or anti-CTLA-4 therapy was permitted, and checkpoint inhibitors had been received by about 44% of dose-escalation patients. Partial responses occurred in three dose-escalation patients: two with cutaneous melanoma and one with hepatocellular carcinoma. The point of sequencing TCRbeta in the periphery was to test whether ivuxolimab changed TCR sequence diversity and drove clonal T-cell expansion. The paper describes the monotherapy dose-escalation part (N ≈ 52 patients) of the phase I trial of ivuxolimab.

This clone was observed a single time. No cognate antigen has been identified for it. No qualities accompany the bases; no much larger clone lies one base away. CDR1 and CDR2 (MNHNY, SVGAGI) derive from the germline V gene (reference sequence). Cut back by 4 bases and 3 bases, the V and J ends lie 7 bases apart. The CDR3, from cysteine to phenylalanine, totals 13 residues. Only CDR3 DNA is held: 39 bases, read in frame from base 1. To sequence the TCRbeta CDR3 region, genomic DNA was isolated from the sorted cells. The immunoSEQ Assay was used for sequencing of TCRbeta CDR3 regions. TCRdb took over this immuneACCESS table, retaining in-frame rearrangements with V and J assigned. Such tables are incomplete; in checked studies, under half of the missing clones stem from an unresolved V gene, and the remainder is unexplained. The sample table records more than 100,000 clones; over 75% of these occur just once. The top ten hold under 0.7% of the sample.

The research as a whole found: At doses from 0.1 to 3.0 mg/kg, clonal expansion was seen in both CD4+ and CD8+ blood T cells between baseline and week 6. In partial responders in the 0.1-3.0 mg/kg groups, normalized peripheral clonal expansion was found to be among the lowest, especially among CD8+ T cells. Low levels of normalized T-cell clonal expansion were also seen in some patients who did not respond. On average, CD8+ T cells showed more expanded clones than CD4+ T cells after ivuxolimab. The antigen specificity of the clonally expanded peripheral T cells was not determined.

The trial excluded patients who had a history of autoimmune disease or were on systemic immunosuppression. In every dose cohort, peripheral blood was drawn for TCR sequencing at baseline, cycle 4 day 1, and cycle 7 day 1. The samples were taken from a phase I, first-in-human, multicenter, open-label dose-escalation trial of ivuxolimab. The trial enrolled adults with locally advanced or metastatic head and neck squamous cell, hepatocellular, melanoma or renal cell carcinoma. CD4+ and CD8+ T cells were sorted separately from peripheral blood before TCR sequencing. Sequenced material: CD4+ or CD8+ T cells sorted from blood, taken in a trial of the OX40 agonist ivuxolimab. The chain is encoded by TRBV6-6 joined to TRBJ1-3, and perhaps TRBD1 as D gene, on 5 matching bases. This sequence was found in an adult with an advanced solid tumor such as melanoma, head and neck, liver or kidney cancer. Here the CDR3 is given as CASSWTIGNTIYF. Here is the DNA: TGTGCCAGCAGTTGGACAATTGGAAACACCATATATTTT.